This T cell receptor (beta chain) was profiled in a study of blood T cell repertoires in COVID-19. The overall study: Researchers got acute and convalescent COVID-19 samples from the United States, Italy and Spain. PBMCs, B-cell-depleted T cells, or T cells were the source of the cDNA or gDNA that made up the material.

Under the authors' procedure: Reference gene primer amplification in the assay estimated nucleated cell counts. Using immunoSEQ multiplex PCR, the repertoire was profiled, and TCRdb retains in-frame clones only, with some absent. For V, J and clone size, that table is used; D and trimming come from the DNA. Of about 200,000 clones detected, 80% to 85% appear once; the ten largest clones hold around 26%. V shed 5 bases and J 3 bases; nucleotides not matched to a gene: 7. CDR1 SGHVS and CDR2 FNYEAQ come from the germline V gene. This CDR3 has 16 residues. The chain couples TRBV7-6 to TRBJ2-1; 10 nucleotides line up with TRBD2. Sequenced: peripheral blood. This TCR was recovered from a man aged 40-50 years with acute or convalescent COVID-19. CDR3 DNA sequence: TGTGCCAGCAGCGCCATACGGACTAGCGGCTACAATGAGCAGTTCTTC. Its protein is CASSAIRTSGYNEQFF.